This entry is about one T cell receptor beta chain. Its specificity is unknown. The time point is: patch test 3, about 24 weeks after DPC sensitization. The treatment denotes: therapeutic diphenylcyclopropenone sensitization with weekly scalp DPC. Patients had alopecia, were aged 18 to 70, and were not pregnant. This record comes from a study of human T cells and chemical hapten exposure. Via MiXCR, TCRdb re-called the RACE reads, giving one row per CDR3 protein. The sample records tens of thousands of distinct CDR3 sequences, 10% to 15% being singletons. Overall study results and limits: With alopecia, donors may have immune responses unlike healthy people's.

V lost 5 bases and J 4 bases, leaving 15 bases between the germline ends. Per germline, CDR1 SNHLY and CDR2 FYNNEI. The CDR3 has 15 amino acids. The sequence came from a woman aged 45 to 65 with alopecia areata. Some clones in this sample may be carry-over from other donors' samples. Sequenced material: whole blood, taken in connection with sensitization to the hapten diphenylcyclopropenone (DPC). V gene TRBV2 combines with J gene TRBJ1-3, with TRBD1 as a possible D gene (5 bases). The DNA for the CDR3 is TGTGCCAGCAGTCGAGGGGATTCGTGGGGAAACACCATATATTTT. Protein: CASSRGDSWGNTIYF.